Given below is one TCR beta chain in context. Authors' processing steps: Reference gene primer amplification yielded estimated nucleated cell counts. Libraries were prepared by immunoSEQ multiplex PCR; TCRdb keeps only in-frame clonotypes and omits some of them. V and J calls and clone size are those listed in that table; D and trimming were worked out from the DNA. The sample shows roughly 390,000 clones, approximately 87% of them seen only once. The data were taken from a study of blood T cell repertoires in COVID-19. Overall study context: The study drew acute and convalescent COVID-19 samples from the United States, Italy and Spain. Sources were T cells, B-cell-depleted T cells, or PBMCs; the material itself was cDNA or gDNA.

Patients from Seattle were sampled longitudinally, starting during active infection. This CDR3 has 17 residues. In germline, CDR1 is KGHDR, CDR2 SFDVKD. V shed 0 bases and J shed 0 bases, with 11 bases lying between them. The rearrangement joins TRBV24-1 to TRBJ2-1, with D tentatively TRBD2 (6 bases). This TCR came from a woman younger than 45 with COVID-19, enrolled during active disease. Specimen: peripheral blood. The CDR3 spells CATSDLSGSPSYNEQFF. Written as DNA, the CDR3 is TGTGCCACCAGTGATTTGAGCGGGTCACCCTCCTACAATGAGCAGTTCTTC.